The 26 T cell receptor beta chains below were found in one sample sequenced in a study of blood T cell repertoires in COVID-19. TCRdb's copy holds only in-frame clones and misses some; the assay was immunoSEQ multiplex PCR. This table holds about 400,000 clones, approximately 89% found once. The sequenced material came from PBMCs or T cells enriched from blood (not recorded which). The receptors stem from a man aged 35-49 years in a cohort exposed to, infected with or recovered from COVID-19 (not recorded which).

Concerning this clone itself: Different DNA sequences within this sample yield the same CDR3. The V gene is TRBV2, the J gene TRBJ1-1; D uncertain. This CDR3 is built from 11 residues. V gave up 7 bases and J gave up 1 base, with 4 bases separating them. Per germline, CDR1 SNHLY and CDR2 FYNNEI. The CDR3 loop reads CASTWNTEAFF. For the CDR3, the DNA is TGTGCCAGCACGTGGAACACTGAAGCTTTCTTT.

This sequence joins TRBV3-1 (or the pseudogene TRBV3-2) and TRBJ1-4, with D uncertain. The V gene lost 4 bases and the J gene lost 4 bases, with 10 bases spanning the gap. Germline loops: CDR1 LGHDT, CDR2 YNNKEL (reference sequence). This CDR3 is built from 14 residues. CDR3 sequence: CASSLVRSNEKLFF. In DNA form, the CDR3 reads TGTGCCAGCAGCCTGGTGAGAAGTAATGAAAAACTGTTTTTT.

The chain is built from TRBV9 and TRBJ1-1, with 8 positions matching TRBD1. From germline, CDR1 is SGDLS and CDR2 YYNGEE. The CDR3 runs 14 residues. Trimming took 2 bases from V and 5 from J; bases not matched to a gene: 5. The CDR3 nucleotides read TGTGCCAGCAGCGTCCGACAGGGGTTAACTGAAGCTTTCTTT. It is translated as CASSVRQGLTEAFF.

The chain carries TRBV14 and TRBJ2-5, with 7 bases identical to TRBD2. Germline V gene sequence: CDR1 SGHDN, CDR2 FVKESK. Trimming at V came to 1 base and at J to 4 bases, leaving 0 bases not matched to a gene. CDR3 length: 13 amino acids. CDR3 nucleotides: TGTGCCAGCAGCCAAGTAGCGGGAGAGACCCAGTACTTC. It is translated as CASSQVAGETQYF.

The genes are TRBV28 and TRBJ1-2, with D possibly matching TRBD1 (6 bases). The V gene lost 7 bases and the J gene lost 4 bases, with 13 bases spanning the gap. The germline CDR1 and CDR2 sequences are MDHEN and SYDVKM. CDR3 size: 13 residues. This CDR3 is CASNPGQSYGYTF. The CDR3 DNA reads TGTGCCAGCAACCCGGGACAAAGCTATGGCTACACCTTC.

The V and J genes are TRBV5-1 and TRBJ2-1, with TRBD2 matching 16 bases. Germline V gives CDR1 SGHRS, CDR2 YFSETQ. This CDR3 has 17 residues. V shed 3 bases and J 4 bases; nucleotides not matched to a gene: 4. CDR3 DNA: TGCGCCAGCAGCTGGGGACTAGCGGGAGGGAAATACAATGAGCAGTTCTTC. It is translated as CASSWGLAGGKYNEQFF.

The chain recombines TRBV27 with TRBJ1-5, with D tentatively TRBD1 (6 bases). The V gene lost 6 bases and the J gene lost 0 bases, with 18 bases spanning the gap. There are 17 residues in the CDR3. Germline V gives CDR1 MNHEY, CDR2 SMNVEV (reference sequence). CDR3 coding DNA: TGTGCCAGCAGGCCCGGGACATCCGCCTATAGCAATCAGCCCCAGCATTTT. The encoded protein is CASRPGTSAYSNQPQHF.

This clone was observed once. This chain uses TRBV11-2 with TRBJ2-1; 8 bases are shared with TRBD2. This CDR3 has 18 residues. V was pared by 0 bases and J by 4 bases, with 11 bases of the junction left unmatched. Germline values: CDR1 SGHAT, CDR2 FQNNGV. This CDR3 is CASSLDLFGLAVYNEQFF. In DNA, the CDR3 is TGTGCCAGCAGCTTAGATCTATTCGGACTAGCAGTTTACAATGAGCAGTTCTTC.

The CDR3 is CASSSGATGSLDEQYF. As DNA, the CDR3 is TGTGCCAGCAGTTCGGGAGCTACGGGTTCGTTGGACGAGCAGTACTTC. J is TRBJ2-7 and V is TRBV28; possible D gene TRBD2, 6 bases. The ends were cut back, 4 bases at V and 5 bases at J, with 21 bases in the middle. CDR1 and CDR2 (germline): MDHEN, SYDVKM. This CDR3 has 16 amino acids.

The chain uses TRBV30 and TRBJ2-3; 14 bases map to TRBD2. Germline lookup yields CDR1 GTSNPN and CDR2 SVGIG (reference sequence). The CDR3 covers 13 residues. CDR3 nucleotide sequence: TGTGGGACTAGCGGGGGGACCACAGATACGCAGTATTTT. Residues: CGTSGGTTDTQYF.

This clone was recorded a few times. V and J are TRBV29-1 and TRBJ2-7; TRBD1 agrees at 7 bases. The V gene end was trimmed by 7 bases and the J gene end by 4 bases; junction bases not matched to a gene: 4. Germline V gene sequence: CDR1 SQVTM, CDR2 ANQGSEA. CDR3 length: 11 amino acids. CDR3 region: CSGGGSYEQYF. Written as DNA, the CDR3 is TGCAGCGGAGGGGGCTCTTACGAGCAGTACTTC.

V usage is TRBV29-1 and J usage is TRBJ1-2; D perhaps matches TRBD1 (5 bases). The germline V gene encodes CDR1 SQVTM and CDR2 ANQGSEA. Between the trimmed V and J ends, which lost 3 bases and 8 bases, there was a span of 16 bases. The CDR3 is made up of 13 amino acids. CDR3 residues: CSVEKGRTGGYTF. In DNA, the CDR3 is TGCAGCGTTGAGAAGGGGCGAACCGGGGGCTACACCTTC.

The rearrangement links TRBV6-5 to TRBJ2-2, with a weak D call TRBD2 (6 bases). CDR1 is MNHEY, CDR2 SVGAGI, per germline. This CDR3 spans 15 amino acids. V lost 7 bases and J 4 bases, leaving 16 bases between the germline ends. The CDR3 loop reads CASTSSGLFTGELFF. The CDR3 coding sequence is TGTGCCAGCACCTCGTCGGGACTTTTCACCGGGGAGCTGTTTTTT.

Written as DNA, the CDR3 is TGTGCCACCAGCAGAGATCAGGGCGGGGAGCCCCAGCATTTT. Its translation: CATSRDQGGEPQHF. The genes are TRBV15 and TRBJ1-5, with D maybe TRBD1 (5 bases). CDR3 length: 14 residues. Germline V gene lookup returns CDR1 LNHNV and CDR2 YYDKDF (reference sequence). Trimming took off 0 bases at V and 8 bases at J, with 11 bases between the two ends. Using reference TRBV15 and TRBJ1-5 for the parts outside the CDR3, the full variable domain is DAMVIQNPRYQVTQFGKPVTLSCSQTLNHNVMYWYQQKSSQAPKLLFHYYDKDFNNEADTPDNFQSRRPNTSFCFLDIRSPGLGDTAMYLCATSRDQGGEPQHFGDGTRLSIL.

The chain recombines TRBV19 with TRBJ1-1; 7 bases are shared with TRBD1. The CDR3 contains 18 residues. The germline V gene has CDR1 LNHDA and CDR2 SQIVND (reference sequence). J was trimmed by 6 bases and V by 3 bases; bases with no gene match: 19. In DNA form, the CDR3 reads TGTGCCAGTAGTATTCTAGGGGGCGAGACGGGCAGAGGCGCTGAAGCTTTCTTT. As protein: CASSILGGETGRGAEAFF.

CDR3 protein: CAWQGQGKDGYTF. The CDR3 DNA sequence: TGTGCCTGGCAGGGACAGGGTAAAGATGGCTACACCTTC. The chain carries TRBV30 and TRBJ1-2, with 9 bases fitting TRBD1. CDR3 size: 13 residues. Germline-derived CDR1 and CDR2 are GTSNPN and SVGIG (reference sequence). J gave up 6 bases and V 5 bases, and 7 bases lay outside the gene matches.

The genes are TRBV14 and TRBJ1-5; 10 bases align to TRBD1. This CDR3 is built from 24 residues. V was pared by 1 base and J by 6 bases, with 30 bases of the junction left unmatched. The V gene's germline CDR1 is SGHDN and CDR2 FVKESK. The CDR3 protein is CASSQGPIVGPGQGRIIGGQPQHF. CDR3 DNA sequence: TGTGCCAGCAGCCAAGGGCCAATTGTAGGCCCGGGACAGGGGAGGATCATCGGTGGTCAGCCCCAGCATTTT.

This chain links TRBV18 with TRBJ2-7; no clear D. The CDR3 spans 14 residues. V was shortened by 3 bases and J by 1 base, with 10 bases between the two germline ends. The germline V gene encodes CDR1 KGHSH and CDR2 LQKENI. The CDR3, as DNA: TGTGCCAGCTCACCCGGGTCTAGGTCCTACGAGCAGTACTTC. It codes for CASSPGSRSYEQYF.

This clone was recorded once. The rearrangement links TRBV5-1 to TRBJ1-6; a weak D match, TRBD1 (6 bases). The ends were cut back, 0 bases at V and 8 bases at J, with 12 bases in the middle. The germline CDR1 and CDR2 sequences are SGHRS and YFSETQ. The CDR3 covers 15 residues. This chain's CDR3 is CASSLDTGSYSPLHF. CDR3 DNA sequence: TGCGCCAGCAGCTTGGATACAGGGTCGTATTCACCCCTCCACTTT.

The genes are TRBV4-2 and TRBJ1-4; 9 positions match TRBD1. CDR3 length: 15 residues. Germline V gene data show CDR1 as LGHNA and CDR2 as YNFKEQ. Trimming cost V 3 bases and J 5 bases; bases outside gene matches: 4. The CDR3 loop reads CASSQPGTGNEKLFF. Here the CDR3 DNA reads TGTGCCAGCAGCCAGCCCGGGACAGGGAATGAAAAACTGTTTTTT.

The V gene is TRBV6-5, the J gene TRBJ2-2, with a weak D call TRBD2 (5 bases). Germline-derived CDR1 and CDR2 are MNHEY and SVGAGI. CDR3 length: 14 residues. The V and J ends lost 7 bases and 6 bases respectively, with 15 bases between them. The CDR3 sequence: CASTPSRGSGELFF. The CDR3 DNA follows: TGTGCCAGCACCCCATCGAGAGGGTCCGGGGAGCTGTTTTTT.

To note about this clone: This same CDR3 is encoded by further DNA sequences in the sample. The chain is built from TRBV28 and TRBJ1-5; perhaps TRBD1 as D (5 bases). The V and J ends lost 6 bases and 1 base respectively, with 10 bases between them. Germline assignment: CDR1 MDHEN and CDR2 SYDVKM. The CDR3 has 14 amino acids. This chain's CDR3 is CASRRGGSNQPQHF. CDR3 nucleotide sequence: TGTGCCAGCAGGAGGGGAGGAAGCAATCAGCCCCAGCATTTT.

The V and J genes are TRBV6-6 and TRBJ2-7; D possibly corresponds to TRBD2 (5 bases). V was cut by 5 bases and J by 6 bases, with 14 bases left in between. The CDR3 is 13 amino acids. Germline V gives CDR1 MNHNY, CDR2 SVGAGI (reference sequence). The CDR3 DNA follows: TGTGCCAGCAGTGGGTTCGAGGGTTCCGAGCAGTACTTC. Translation: CASSGFEGSEQYF.

In this sample, this clone turned up once. This rearrangement joins TRBV7-2 to TRBJ1-1, with 8 bases aligning to TRBD1. Unmatched junction bases numbered 8, after V lost 1 base and J lost 10 bases. CDR3 length: 14 residues. CDR1 and CDR2 from the germline V gene are SGHTA and FQGNSA. The CDR3 region is CASSLEASRGRAFF. CDR3 coding DNA: TGTGCCAGCAGCTTAGAGGCGTCCAGGGGGCGAGCTTTCTTT.

The genes are TRBV11-2 and TRBJ1-4; 11 nucleotides line up with TRBD1. The CDR3 sequence is 16 residues long. The germline gives CDR1 SGHAT, CDR2 FQNNGV. Trimming took 1 base from V and 7 from J; bases not matched to a gene: 5. Here the CDR3 reads CASSLGTGGGGEKLFF. Written as DNA, the CDR3 is TGTGCCAGCAGCTTAGGGACAGGGGGCGGTGGTGAAAAACTGTTTTTT.

V gene TRBV19 combines with J gene TRBJ1-5; no clear D gene. Germline CDR1 and CDR2: LNHDA and SQIVND (reference sequence). The CDR3 is 19 residues long. Between the trimmed V and J ends, which lost 0 bases and 5 bases, there was a span of 23 bases. DNA of the CDR3: TGTGCCAGTAGTATAGATCGGGGAGGCTCATACGGTCTGGATCAGCCCCAGCATTTT. It encodes CASSIDRGGSYGLDQPQHF.